This passage covers 31 T cell receptor beta chains from one sample sequenced in a study of T-cell reconstitution after alpha-beta-depleted transplantation in children. Preparation of the TCRbeta library used unique molecular identifiers. A single record per CDR3 protein comes from TCRdb applying MiXCR to the PCR reads. The table shows 400,000 to 500,000 distinct CDR3 sequences, with approximately 11% occurring only once. The sequenced sample was PBMCs from the stem cell graft donor, obtained from the stem cell graft. The receptors derive from a human donor who donated a stem cell graft to a child with acute myeloid leukemia.

The V gene is TRBV12-3 or TRBV12-4, the J gene TRBJ1-3, with a possible D match to TRBD1 (6 bases). This CDR3 comprises 15 residues. V lost 1 base and J 3 bases, leaving 10 bases between the germline ends. The CDR3 here is CASSLEDRHGNTIYF. For the CDR3, the DNA is TGTGCCAGCAGTTTAGAGGACAGACATGGAAACACCATATATTTT.

A single count supports this clonotype. CDR3 loop: CSARLSEDTQYF. The CDR3 DNA is TGCAGTGCTAGACTTAGCGAAGATACGCAGTATTTT. The genes are TRBV20-1 and TRBJ2-3; D might be TRBD2 (5 bases). The CDR3 is 12 residues long. The germline V gene encodes CDR1 DFQATT and CDR2 SNEGSKA (reference sequence). V was clipped by 2 bases and J by 5 bases, with 8 bases between them.

The sample holds a few counts of this clonotype. V usage is TRBV12-3 or TRBV12-4 and J usage is TRBJ2-3, with D possibly TRBD2 on 5 matching bases. V gave up 3 bases and J gave up 5 bases, with 9 bases separating them. This CDR3 is built from 13 residues. DNA of the CDR3: TGTGCCAGCAGTTTCCGGGATGGAGATACGCAGTATTTT. Its protein is CASSFRDGDTQYF.

This clonotype was seen more than once but under ten times. The chain employs TRBV5-5 and TRBJ1-2; tentative D call: TRBD1 (5 bases). The V gene lost 4 bases and the J gene lost 1 base, with 11 bases spanning the gap. Germline V gene lookup returns CDR1 SGHKS and CDR2 YYEKEE (reference sequence). This CDR3 has 14 amino acids. CDR3 nucleotides: TGTGCCAGCAGCGCGGGGCCGAATAACTATGGCTACACCTTC. It is translated as CASSAGPNNYGYTF.

This clonotype was recorded at least ten times. The V and J genes are TRBV27 and TRBJ1-6; 7 positions match TRBD1. Looked up from germline, CDR1 is MNHEY and CDR2 is SMNVEV (reference sequence). V gave up 6 bases and J gave up 5 bases; unmatched junction bases: 7. The CDR3 loop spans 15 amino acids. CDR3 DNA sequence: TGTGCCAGCAGATTGGGACAGCGACATAATTCACCCCTCCACTTT. This gives the protein CASRLGQRHNSPLHF.

This clonotype came up many times. This sequence joins TRBV5-1 and TRBJ2-2; D is ambiguous. The CDR3 is 11 residues long. Germline V gives CDR1 SGHRS, CDR2 YFSETQ. The V and J ends lost 5 bases and 3 bases respectively, with 2 bases between them. The CDR3 sequence is CASSDTGELFF. DNA for the CDR3: TGCGCCAGCAGTGACACCGGGGAGCTGTTTTTT.

This clonotype showed up just a few times. The DNA of the CDR3 is TGTGCCAGCAGTGGGGGGAGGGTCGACGAGCAGTACTTC. This translates into CASSGGRVDEQYF. V is TRBV27 and J is TRBJ2-7, with 7 bases lining up with TRBD2. This CDR3 is built from 13 residues. Trimming cost V 5 bases and J 5 bases; bases outside gene matches: 6. Per germline, CDR1 MNHEY and CDR2 SMNVEV (reference sequence).

This clonotype was counted between two and nine times. The gene calls are TRBV11-2 and TRBJ2-5, with D tentatively TRBD1 or TRBD2 (7 bases each). Germline assignment: CDR1 SGHAT and CDR2 FQNNGV. Trimming removed 7 bases at V and 2 bases at J, with 20 bases between. This CDR3 region has 16 residues. The CDR3 region is CASNPGWEGAQETQYF. CDR3 sequence (DNA): TGTGCCAGCAACCCCGGGTGGGAGGGGGCTCAAGAGACCCAGTACTTC.

This clonotype was detected many times. The chain carries TRBV5-1 and TRBJ2-5; no clear D gene. CDR3 length equals 13 residues. Between the trimmed V and J ends, which lost 0 bases and 7 bases, there was a span of 10 bases. Germline V gene lookup returns CDR1 SGHRS and CDR2 YFSETQ. The CDR3 bases are TGCGCCAGCAGCTTGGAGAGGTGGGGGACCCAGTACTTC. Translated: CASSLERWGTQYF.

This clonotype has more than one count but fewer than ten. V is TRBV29-1 and J is TRBJ1-1; D is uncertain. CDR3 length: 10 residues. Trimming removed 7 bases at V and 7 bases at J, with 10 bases between. Germline lookup yields CDR1 SQVTM and CDR2 ANQGSEA. CDR3: CSARFVEAFF. Here the CDR3 DNA reads TGCAGCGCCCGTTTCGTTGAAGCTTTCTTT.

This clonotype was counted ten times or more. This chain connects TRBV5-1 to TRBJ1-1; the match to TRBD1 covers 9 bases. V shed 0 bases, J shed 3 bases, and the junction held 6 bases outside the gene matches. The CDR3 has 16 amino acids. The germline V gene encodes CDR1 SGHRS and CDR2 YFSETQ. In nucleotides, the CDR3 is TGCGCCAGCAGCTTGGGAAGGGGACAGGGTCACACTGAAGCTTTCTTT. Its protein is CASSLGRGQGHTEAFF.

This clonotype was detected only a few times. The chain uses TRBV12-3 or TRBV12-4 and TRBJ2-3, with 8 bases aligning to TRBD1. The CDR3 has 13 residues. V trimming: 7 bases; J trimming: 2 bases; junction bases outside the gene matches: 2. In DNA, the CDR3 is TGTGCCAGCAACCAGGGGGCCACAGATACGCAGTATTTT. Translation gives CASNQGATDTQYF.

A few counts support this clonotype. The rearrangement joins TRBV4-2 to TRBJ1-2, with a weak D call TRBD1 (5 bases). Trimming removed 1 base at V and 7 bases at J, with 10 bases between. Germline V gene lookup returns CDR1 LGHNA and CDR2 YNFKEQ. The CDR3 has 13 amino acids. For the CDR3, the DNA is TGTGCCAGCAGCCAAGTTTTCGGGACTGGCTACACCTTC. Protein sequence: CASSQVFGTGYTF.

This clonotype has only a few counts. This chain joins TRBV30 and TRBJ2-2; TRBD2 is a possible D gene (5 bases). This CDR3 contains 14 residues. The V and J ends lost 3 bases and 4 bases respectively, with 12 bases between them. The germline V gene has CDR1 GTSNPN and CDR2 SVGIG (reference sequence). CDR3 sequence (DNA): TGTGCCTGGAGGGTAATGGGGAGCACCGGGGAGCTGTTTTTT. Encoded protein: CAWRVMGSTGELFF.

This clonotype was picked up a small number of times. The V call is TRBV24-1, the J call TRBJ1-5, with D possibly TRBD1 on 5 matching bases. V was clipped by 4 bases and J by 6 bases, with 9 bases between them. The CDR3 totals 13 residues. CDR1 and CDR2 (germline): KGHDR, SFDVKD. DNA for the CDR3: TGTGCCACCAGTGAGTCAGGGTTTCAGCCCCAGCATTTT. Its protein product is CATSESGFQPQHF.

Of note for this clonotype: A much larger clonotype is one base distant, so this may be a read error. V and J are TRBV5-5 and TRBJ1-1; no firm D call. Germline lookup yields CDR1 SGHKS and CDR2 YYEKEE (reference sequence). The CDR3 totals 13 residues. The CDR3 nucleotides read TGTGCCATCAGCCCGCCCCAGGACTCTAGAGCTTTCTTT. Protein sequence: CAISPPQDSRAFF.

The table lists this clonotype with many counts. The J gene is TRBJ2-7, the V gene TRBV5-8, with D hard to call. The germline V gene encodes CDR1 SGHTS and CDR2 YDEGEE. The CDR3 is 13 residues long. Trimming removed 6 bases at V and 0 bases at J, with 10 bases between. CDR3 sequence reads: CASTEHHSYEQYV. For the CDR3, the DNA is TGTGCCAGCACCGAACACCACTCCTACGAGCAGTACGTC.

This clonotype was recorded a few times. The chain links TRBV5-6 to TRBJ2-5; 8 bases line up with TRBD1. This CDR3 comprises 15 residues. Per germline, CDR1 SGHDT and CDR2 YYEEEE. V shed 0 bases, J shed 2 bases, and the junction held 3 bases outside the gene matches. The CDR3 DNA follows: TGTGCCAGCAGCTTGGGCTGGACAGGGCAAGAGACCCAGTACTTC. Protein product: CASSLGWTGQETQYF.

The table lists this clonotype with a few counts. This rearrangement joins TRBV20-1 to TRBJ2-7, with D tentatively TRBD1 (5 bases). Per germline, CDR1 DFQATT and CDR2 SNEGSKA (reference sequence). V lost 6 bases and J lost 3, with 21 bases in between. The CDR3 totals 15 residues. The CDR3 is CSAVISRAGLYEQYV. For the CDR3, the DNA is TGCAGTGCCGTAATCTCCCGGGCAGGGCTCTACGAGCAGTACGTC.

V usage is TRBV20-1 and J usage is TRBJ2-5; 7 bases align to TRBD1. CDR3 length equals 15 residues. Germline-derived CDR1 and CDR2 are DFQATT and SNEGSKA (reference sequence). The trim removed 1 base at V and 7 bases at J, leaving 12 bases unmatched. CDR3 protein: CSARVEGGAGGTQYF. As DNA, the CDR3 is TGCAGTGCTAGAGTGGAAGGGGGCGCAGGTGGGACCCAGTACTTC.

This clonotype was seen a few times. A junction boundary mismatches the germline segment, possibly from a read error. This chain joins TRBV7-9 and TRBJ1-4, with no clear D. This CDR3 spans 14 amino acids. Germline V CDR1 and CDR2: SEHNR, FQNEAQ (reference sequence). The CDR3, as DNA: TGTGCCAGCAGCCTAGCTGCAACTAATGAAAAACTGTTTTTT. Translated: CASSLAATNEKLFF.

The chain is built from TRBV29-1 and TRBJ1-5; a weak D match, TRBD1 (5 bases). Germline values: CDR1 SQVTM, CDR2 ANQGSEA. The CDR3 has 13 residues. Trimming left V 5 bases short and J 5 bases short, with 13 bases between. This CDR3 is CSVRAGLDQPQHF. The CDR3 nucleotides are TGCAGCGTTAGGGCAGGGCTCGATCAGCCCCAGCATTTT.

There are many counts of this clonotype. The J gene is TRBJ2-7, the V gene TRBV27; D uncertain. Per the germline V gene, CDR1 is MNHEY and CDR2 is SMNVEV (reference sequence). The CDR3 runs to 12 residues. The ends were cut back, 6 bases at V and 4 bases at J, with 10 bases in the middle. The CDR3 region is CASSPMGYEQYF. The CDR3 DNA reads as TGTGCCAGCAGCCCCATGGGATACGAGCAGTACTTC.

In this sample, this clonotype turned up a few times. The chain combines TRBV27 with TRBJ2-1; 7 positions agree with TRBD1. From germline, CDR1 is MNHEY and CDR2 SMNVEV (reference sequence). CDR3 length equals 14 residues. V lost 5 bases, J lost 7 bases, and 8 bases stayed unmatched. DNA of the CDR3: TGTGCCAGCAGTCCATACAGGGGCGGGAATGAGCAGTTCTTC. Its translation is CASSPYRGGNEQFF.

CDR3 amino acids: CAINEAGDYEQYF. CDR3 bases: TGTGCCATCAATGAAGCGGGAGATTACGAGCAGTACTTC. This chain joins TRBV10-3 and TRBJ2-7; 8 nucleotides agree with TRBD2. With 7 bases clipped from V and 4 bases from J, the junction kept 6 bases outside the gene matches. Germline V lookup: CDR1 ENHRY, CDR2 SYGVKD. This CDR3 is built from 13 residues.

This clonotype was observed a few times. CDR3 sequence (DNA): TGTGCCAGCAGCTTAGTGGGACAGACTAACAATGAGCAGTTCTTC. Its protein product is CASSLVGQTNNEQFF. The V and J genes are TRBV7-6 and TRBJ2-1; 7 positions match TRBD1. Germline V lookup: CDR1 SGHVS, CDR2 FNYEAQ. Unmatched junction bases numbered 5, after V lost 1 base and J lost 5 bases. The CDR3 runs to 15 residues.

This clonotype appeared a few times. This rearrangement joins TRBV6-5 to TRBJ2-1; 10 bases are shared with TRBD2. Germline-derived CDR1 and CDR2 are MNHEY and SVGAGI. Germline trimming cut 0 bases from V and 8 bases from J; bases unmatched to any gene: 10. The CDR3 is 17 amino acids. CDR3 amino acids: CASSYSTSLAGVHEQFF. The CDR3, as DNA: TGTGCCAGCAGTTACTCGACGTCCCTAGCGGGAGTGCATGAGCAGTTCTTC.

This clonotype was seen a handful of times. The J gene is TRBJ1-5, the V gene TRBV12-3 or TRBV12-4; D gene unclear. The germline V and J ends were trimmed by 5 bases and 7 bases, with 12 bases remaining between them. This CDR3 is 13 amino acids long. This CDR3 is CASSPEYGQPQHF. The CDR3 region has the DNA TGTGCCAGCAGTCCCGAGTACGGCCAGCCCCAGCATTTT.

The chain combines TRBV5-1 with TRBJ2-3, with 12 bases lining up with TRBD2. Germline-derived CDR1 and CDR2 are SGHRS and YFSETQ. The CDR3 loop spans 16 amino acids. The ends lost 2 bases at V and 0 bases at J; junction bases unmatched: 1. In nucleotides, the CDR3 is TGCGCCAGCAGCTTCGGACTAGCGGGGAGCACAGATACGCAGTATTTT. It encodes CASSFGLAGSTDTQYF. The full variable domain, its missing parts supplied by reference TRBV5-1 and TRBJ2-3, is KAGVTQTPRYLIKTRGQQVTLSCSPISGHRSVSWYQQTPGQGLQFLFEYFSETQRNKGNFPGRFSGRQFSNSRSEMNVSTLELGDSALYLCASSFGLAGSTDTQYFGPGTRLTVL.

The rearrangement joins TRBV13 to TRBJ2-3; the match to TRBD2 covers 9 bases. Germline trimming cut 0 bases from V and 4 bases from J; bases unmatched to any gene: 14. Germline V gives CDR1 PRHDT, CDR2 FYEKMQ (reference sequence). The CDR3 covers 19 residues. The CDR3 sequence: CASSLGPGGVAGESDTQYF. The CDR3 DNA sequence: TGTGCCAGCAGCTTAGGCCCGGGAGGTGTAGCGGGAGAATCAGATACGCAGTATTTT. Using reference TRBV13 and TRBJ2-3 for the parts outside the CDR3, the full variable domain is AAGVIQSPRHLIKEKRETATLKCYPIPRHDTVYWYQQGPGQDPQFLISFYEKMQSDKGSIPDRFSAQQFSDYHSELNMSSLELGDSALYFCASSLGPGGVAGESDTQYFGPGTRLTVL.

This clonotype was seen more than once but under ten times. CDR3 loop: CASRPRTSGGLGEQFF. In DNA, the CDR3 is TGTGCCAGCAGGCCGAGGACTAGCGGGGGGCTTGGTGAGCAGTTCTTC. The rearrangement uses TRBV7-2 and TRBJ2-1; 14 bases are a match to TRBD2. The V gene end was trimmed by 6 bases and the J gene end by 9 bases; junction bases not matched to a gene: 10. This CDR3 is 16 amino acids long. Germline values: CDR1 SGHTA, CDR2 FQGNSA.